These 22 T cell receptor beta chains were sequenced from one sample in a study of OX40 agonist ivuxolimab in advanced cancers. Profiled with immunoSEQ multiplex PCR; TCRdb holds only in-frame clones, not every one. The sample holds around 64,000 clones, approximately 81% seen once. Specimen: CD4+ or CD8+ T cells sorted from blood, collected in a trial of the OX40 agonist ivuxolimab. These TCRs come from an adult with an advanced solid tumor such as melanoma, head and neck, liver or kidney cancer.

The chain is built from TRBV4-2 and TRBJ2-7; 8 nucleotides match TRBD2. This CDR3 is built from 15 residues. With 5 bases clipped from V and 1 base from J, the junction kept 7 bases outside the gene matches. Germline V gives CDR1 LGHNA, CDR2 YNFKEQ. CDR3 loop: CASSLEGLASYEQYF. In DNA, the CDR3 is TGTGCCAGCAGCTTGGAAGGACTAGCTTCCTACGAGCAGTACTTC.

The chain employs TRBV7-6 and TRBJ2-1; perhaps TRBD1 as D (6 bases). The CDR3 has 13 amino acids. The V gene lost 8 bases and the J gene lost 4 bases, with 12 bases spanning the gap. Germline assignment: CDR1 SGHVS and CDR2 FNYEAQ. CDR3 amino acids: CASSRTDYNEQFF. The DNA for the CDR3 is TGTGCCAGCTCCCGGACAGATTACAATGAGCAGTTCTTC.

The chain couples TRBV11-2 to TRBJ2-3, with D maybe TRBD2 (6 bases). In germline, CDR1 is SGHAT, CDR2 FQNNGV. CDR3 size: 13 residues. V shed 2 bases and J shed 10 bases, with 13 bases lying between them. In nucleotides, the CDR3 is TGTGCCAGCAGCTTATCGGCGGGAAATCCGCAGTATTTT. Protein: CASSLSAGNPQYF.

This clone has only a few counts. This chain uses TRBV6-6 with TRBJ1-2, with unresolved D. This CDR3 has 13 amino acids. CDR1 and CDR2 (germline): MNHNY, SVGAGI (reference sequence). Between the trimmed V and J ends, which lost 5 bases and 0 bases, there was a span of 7 bases. The CDR3 DNA reads as TGTGCCAGCAGTCTGGACCCTAACTATGGCTACACCTTC. This codes for CASSLDPNYGYTF.

The rearrangement joins TRBV15 to TRBJ2-1; 14 bases agree with TRBD2. From germline, CDR1 is LNHNV and CDR2 YYDKDF (reference sequence). The CDR3 length is 18 residues. Trimming at V came to 0 bases and at J to 8 bases, leaving 9 bases not matched to a gene. CDR3 region: CATSRDLWTSGGQDEQFF. Here the CDR3 DNA reads TGTGCCACCAGCAGAGATCTCTGGACTAGCGGGGGGCAGGATGAGCAGTTCTTC.

V gene TRBV5-1 combines with J gene TRBJ1-1; perhaps TRBD1 as D (5 bases). V lost 7 bases and J lost 4, with 17 bases in between. Germline-derived CDR1 and CDR2 are SGHRS and YFSETQ. The CDR3 has 14 residues. DNA for the CDR3: TGCGCCAGCGGGACCGGGACTTGGGGCACTGAAGCTTTCTTT. Protein sequence: CASGTGTWGTEAFF.

This chain joins TRBV7-9 and TRBJ1-2; 9 positions agree with TRBD1. This CDR3 is 15 amino acids long. J gave up 2 bases and V 4 bases, and 5 bases lay outside the gene matches. Germline CDR1 is SEHNR and CDR2 is FQNEAQ (reference sequence). The CDR3 reads CASSSNRGPNYGYTF. The CDR3, as DNA: TGTGCCAGCAGCTCCAACAGGGGGCCGAACTATGGCTACACCTTC.

This clone was seen a handful of times. The chain has TRBV15 and TRBJ2-7, with 10 nucleotides matching TRBD1. This CDR3 region has 17 residues. The germline V gene has CDR1 LNHNV and CDR2 YYDKDF (reference sequence). The ends lost 5 bases at V and 1 base at J; junction bases unmatched: 11. CDR3 residues: CATSGGQRQGASYEQYF. The CDR3 coding sequence is TGTGCCACCAGCGGAGGCCAGAGACAGGGGGCATCCTACGAGCAGTACTTC.

This clone has only one observation. V usage is TRBV13 and J usage is TRBJ1-1; possibly TRBD1 for D (6 bases). The CDR3 length is 14 residues. Germline V gene sequence: CDR1 PRHDT, CDR2 FYEKMQ (reference sequence). V gave up 5 bases and J gave up 4 bases, with 14 bases separating them. The CDR3 here is CASSPGQSPTEAFF. In DNA form, the CDR3 reads TGTGCCAGCAGCCCTGGACAGAGCCCCACTGAAGCTTTCTTT.

The chain couples TRBV4-3 to TRBJ2-1; D not resolved. Per germline, CDR1 LGHNA and CDR2 YSLEER. V was trimmed by 2 bases and J by 4 bases, leaving 9 bases between them. CDR3 length: 14 amino acids. In DNA form, the CDR3 reads TGCGCCAGCAGCCAATCGGAGCTATACAATGAGCAGTTCTTC. Translated, it gives CASSQSELYNEQFF.

The genes are TRBV10-3 and TRBJ2-7; 9 nucleotides line up with TRBD1. This CDR3 contains 14 residues. V dropped 6 bases and J dropped 4; count of bases not matched to a gene: 7. The V gene's germline CDR1 is ENHRY and CDR2 SYGVKD. This CDR3 reads CAISGQGRDYEQYF. As DNA, the CDR3 is TGTGCCATCAGCGGACAGGGGCGTGATTACGAGCAGTACTTC.

The chain links TRBV4-3 to TRBJ1-2, with no clear D. V was shortened by 1 base and J by 8 bases, with 11 bases between the two germline ends. Germline V CDR1 and CDR2: LGHNA, YSLEER. The CDR3 sequence is 13 residues long. CDR3: CASSQGNHGGYTF. The CDR3 nucleotides are TGCGCCAGCAGCCAAGGAAATCATGGAGGCTACACCTTC.

This rearrangement joins TRBV7-2 to TRBJ2-7; 15 positions agree with TRBD2. CDR3 length equals 17 residues. V lost 5 bases and J lost 7; bases outside the gene matches: 12. Germline V lookup: CDR1 SGHTA, CDR2 FQGNSA. The CDR3 loop is CASSLRTSGRESGEQYF. The CDR3 DNA reads as TGTGCCAGCAGCCTAAGGACTAGCGGGAGGGAATCAGGGGAGCAGTACTTC.

The chain combines TRBV6-5 with TRBJ1-2; D uncertain. V lost 5 bases to trimming and J lost 0 bases, with 7 bases between them. The CDR3 has 13 residues. Per germline, CDR1 MNHEY and CDR2 SVGAGI. CDR3 region: CASSLDPNYGYTF. In DNA, the CDR3 is TGTGCCAGCAGTCTGGACCCTAACTATGGCTACACCTTC.

The chain joins TRBV27 to TRBJ2-1; 7 positions match TRBD1. The CDR3 is made up of 15 amino acids. V lost 1 base and J lost 8; bases outside the gene matches: 8. Germline-derived CDR1 and CDR2 are MNHEY and SMNVEV (reference sequence). Here the CDR3 DNA reads TGTGCCAGCAGTTTATTTGGGACAGCGCCCCATGAGCAGTTCTTC. Protein product: CASSLFGTAPHEQFF.

The rearrangement joins TRBV6-1 to TRBJ2-2; 8 positions agree with TRBD2. CDR1 is MNHNS and CDR2 is SASEGT in the germline V gene. This CDR3 is 14 amino acids long. V lost 4 bases, J lost 8 bases, and 6 bases stayed unmatched. CDR3 nucleotide sequence: TGTGCCAGCAGTGTCTGGACTAGCAGGGGGGAGCTGTTTTTT. It codes for CASSVWTSRGELFF.

V is TRBV7-2 and J is TRBJ2-7; possible D gene TRBD2, 5 bases. V dropped 4 bases and J dropped 2 bases, with 15 bases sitting between them. The CDR3 totals 15 residues. In germline, CDR1 is SGHTA, CDR2 FQGNSA. DNA of the CDR3: TGTGCCAGCAGCTCATTCCTGGGAGCGACCTACGAGCAGTACTTC. Translated, it gives CASSSFLGATYEQYF.

The chain joins TRBV4-3 to TRBJ1-1; weak D call: TRBD1 (6 bases). The germline V and J ends were trimmed by 1 base and 3 bases, with 12 bases remaining between them. The CDR3 contains 15 residues. Germline CDR1 and CDR2: LGHNA and YSLEER. The DNA of the CDR3 is TGCGCCAGCAGCCAAGGCCCAACAGGGTACACTGAAGCTTTCTTT. This sequence encodes CASSQGPTGYTEAFF.

The rearrangement uses TRBV19 and TRBJ1-2; tentatively, D is TRBD1 (5 bases). Germline CDR1 and CDR2: LNHDA and SQIVND (reference sequence). This CDR3 has 15 residues. The germline V and J ends were trimmed by 3 bases and 1 base, with 12 bases remaining between them. CDR3 bases: TGTGCCAGTAGTATCGGGACGGGGGATAACTATGGCTACACCTTC. This gives the protein CASSIGTGDNYGYTF.

V gene TRBV10-3 combines with J gene TRBJ1-2; 7 positions match TRBD1. Per germline, CDR1 ENHRY and CDR2 SYGVKD. V dropped 7 bases and J dropped 0; count of bases not matched to a gene: 5. This CDR3 is built from 14 residues. The CDR3 region is CAINGQDANYGYTF. DNA of the CDR3: TGTGCCATCAATGGACAGGACGCTAACTATGGCTACACCTTC.

V and J are TRBV5-5 and TRBJ2-7; 10 nucleotides match TRBD1. V lost 5 bases to trimming and J lost 6 bases; unmatched junction nucleotides: 17. Germline-derived CDR1 and CDR2 are SGHKS and YYEKEE (reference sequence). The CDR3 is made up of 17 amino acids. CDR3 bases: TGTGCCAGCAGACCCAACCTTCCGGGACAGGGGAATCCCGAGCAGTACTTC. Translating it yields CASRPNLPGQGNPEQYF.

This chain uses TRBV10-3 with TRBJ2-6, with D uncertain. The CDR3 runs to 15 residues. The V end was cut by 3 bases, the J end by 0 bases, with 6 bases between. Germline V gene lookup returns CDR1 ENHRY and CDR2 SYGVKD. Here the CDR3 DNA reads TGTGCCATCAGTGATATGAACTCTGGGGCCAACGTCCTGACTTTC. Translated, it gives CAISDMNSGANVLTF.